This TCR beta chain is drawn from a study of blood T cell repertoires in COVID-19. For the study at large: PBMCs, B-cell-depleted T cells, or T cells were the source of the cDNA or gDNA that made up the material.

This clone was detected only once. CDR1 SGDLS and CDR2 YYNGEE come from the germline V gene. The CDR3 runs to 14 residues. The V end lost 0 bases, the J end lost 8 bases, and 12 bases lay between the germline ends. Measured with immunoSEQ multiplex PCR; TCRdb has only the in-frame clones, and not every one. This sample has around 440,000 clones; approximately 90% occur once, and the top ten carry roughly 12%. The chain combines TRBV9 with TRBJ2-1; D is unresolved. Sequencing was done on a sample of peripheral blood. The TCR comes from a woman aged 50 to 60 with COVID-19, enrolled during active disease. The CDR3 nucleotides are TGTGCCAGCAGCGTAGCAGTGACCCTAGATGAGCAGTTCTTC. Translating gives CASSVAVTLDEQFF.